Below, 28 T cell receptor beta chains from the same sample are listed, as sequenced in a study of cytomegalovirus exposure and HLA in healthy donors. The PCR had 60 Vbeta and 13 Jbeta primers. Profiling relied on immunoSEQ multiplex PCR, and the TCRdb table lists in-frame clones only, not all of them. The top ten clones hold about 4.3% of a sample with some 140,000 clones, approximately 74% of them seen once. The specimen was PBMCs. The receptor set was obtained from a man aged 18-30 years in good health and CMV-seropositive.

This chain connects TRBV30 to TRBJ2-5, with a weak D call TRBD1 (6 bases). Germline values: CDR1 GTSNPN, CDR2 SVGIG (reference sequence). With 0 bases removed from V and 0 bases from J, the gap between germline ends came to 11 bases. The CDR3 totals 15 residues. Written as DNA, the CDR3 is TGTGCCTGGAGTGTCGGACGGACAGACCAAGAGACCCAGTACTTC. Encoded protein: CAWSVGRTDQETQYF.

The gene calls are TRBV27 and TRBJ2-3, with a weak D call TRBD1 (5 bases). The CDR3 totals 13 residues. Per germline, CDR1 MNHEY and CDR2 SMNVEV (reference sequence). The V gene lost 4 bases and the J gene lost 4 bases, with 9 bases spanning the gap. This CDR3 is CASSSLGPDTQYF. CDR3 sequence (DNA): TGTGCCAGCAGTTCGTTGGGGCCAGATACGCAGTATTTT.

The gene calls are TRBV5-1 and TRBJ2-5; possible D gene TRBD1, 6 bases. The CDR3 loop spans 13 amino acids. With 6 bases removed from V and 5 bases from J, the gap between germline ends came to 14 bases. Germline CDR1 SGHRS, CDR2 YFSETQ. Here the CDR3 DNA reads TGCGCCAGCACATTACAGGGAACGGAGACCCAGTACTTC. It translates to CASTLQGTETQYF.

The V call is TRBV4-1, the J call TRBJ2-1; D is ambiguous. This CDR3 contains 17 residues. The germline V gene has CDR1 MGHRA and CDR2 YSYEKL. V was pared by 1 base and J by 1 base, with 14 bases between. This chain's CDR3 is CASSQGAGPLSYNEQFF. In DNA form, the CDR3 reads TGCGCCAGCAGCCAAGGGGCAGGTCCCTTATCCTACAATGAGCAGTTCTTC.

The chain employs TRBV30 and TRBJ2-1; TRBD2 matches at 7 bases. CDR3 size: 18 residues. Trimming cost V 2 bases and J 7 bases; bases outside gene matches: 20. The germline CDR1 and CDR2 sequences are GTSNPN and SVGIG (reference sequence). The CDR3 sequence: CAWSTPLGEAGWGNEQFF. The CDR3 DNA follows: TGTGCCTGGAGTACCCCTCTGGGGGAAGCGGGGTGGGGGAATGAGCAGTTCTTC.

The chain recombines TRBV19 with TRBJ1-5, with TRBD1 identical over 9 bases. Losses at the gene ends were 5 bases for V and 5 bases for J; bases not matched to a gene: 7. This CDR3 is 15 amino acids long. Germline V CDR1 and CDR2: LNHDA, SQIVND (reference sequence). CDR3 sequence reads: CASSSPGQGDQPQHF. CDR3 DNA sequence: TGTGCCAGTAGTTCGCCGGGACAGGGCGATCAGCCCCAGCATTTT. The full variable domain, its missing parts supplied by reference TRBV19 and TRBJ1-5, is DGGITQSPKYLFRKEGQNVTLSCEQNLNHDAMYWYRQDPGQGLRLIYYSQIVNDFQKGDIAEGYSVSREKKESFPLTVTSAQKNPTAFYLCASSSPGQGDQPQHFGDGTRLSIL.

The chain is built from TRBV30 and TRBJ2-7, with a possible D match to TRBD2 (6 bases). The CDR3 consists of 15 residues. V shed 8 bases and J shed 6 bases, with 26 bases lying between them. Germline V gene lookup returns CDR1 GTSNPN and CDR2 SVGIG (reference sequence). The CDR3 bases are TGTGCCGCACCTAAGGTGGGCGGGAATCCTTCCGAGCAGTACTTC. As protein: CAAPKVGGNPSEQYF.

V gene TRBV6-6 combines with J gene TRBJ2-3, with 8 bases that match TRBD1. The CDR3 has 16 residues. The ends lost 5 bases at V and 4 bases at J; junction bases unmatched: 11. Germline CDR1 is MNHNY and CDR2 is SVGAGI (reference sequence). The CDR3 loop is CASSRKQGARADTQYF. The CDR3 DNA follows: TGTGCCAGCAGTCGGAAGCAGGGGGCCCGCGCAGATACGCAGTATTTT.

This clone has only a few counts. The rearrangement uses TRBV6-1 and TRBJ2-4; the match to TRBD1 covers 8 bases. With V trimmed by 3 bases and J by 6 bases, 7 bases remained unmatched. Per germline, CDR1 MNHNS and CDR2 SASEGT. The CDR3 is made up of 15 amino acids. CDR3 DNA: TGTGCCAGCAGTGAGACAAGGACAGGGTTAAACATTCAGTACTTC. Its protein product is CASSETRTGLNIQYF.

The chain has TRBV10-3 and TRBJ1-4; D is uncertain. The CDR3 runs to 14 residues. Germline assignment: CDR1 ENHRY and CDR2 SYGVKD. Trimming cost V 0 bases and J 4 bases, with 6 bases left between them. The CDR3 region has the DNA TGTGCCATCAGTGAGTCGGCTCTTAATGAAAAACTGTTTTTT. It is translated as CAISESALNEKLFF.

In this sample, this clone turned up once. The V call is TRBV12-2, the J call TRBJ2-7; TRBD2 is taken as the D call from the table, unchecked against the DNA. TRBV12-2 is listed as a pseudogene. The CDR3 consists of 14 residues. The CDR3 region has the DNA TGTGCAACTCACGGGACTGCGAGCTCCTACGAGCAGTACTTC. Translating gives CATHGTASSYEQYF.

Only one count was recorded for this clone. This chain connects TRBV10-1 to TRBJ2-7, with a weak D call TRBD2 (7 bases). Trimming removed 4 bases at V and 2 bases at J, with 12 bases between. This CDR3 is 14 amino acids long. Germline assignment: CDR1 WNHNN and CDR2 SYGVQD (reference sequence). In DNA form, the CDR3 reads TGCGCCAGCAGTGGGGGGCGGGGGACCTACGAGCAGTACTTC. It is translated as CASSGGRGTYEQYF.

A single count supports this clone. The chain's CDR3 is CASSLGGTGGYGYTF. The CDR3 region has the DNA TGTGCCAGCAGCTTGGGCGGGACAGGTGGCTATGGCTACACCTTC. V and J are TRBV7-2 and TRBJ1-2; 8 nucleotides agree with TRBD1. With 3 bases clipped from V and 4 bases from J, the junction kept 7 bases outside the gene matches. CDR1 SGHTA and CDR2 FQGNSA come from the germline V gene. The CDR3 runs to 15 residues.

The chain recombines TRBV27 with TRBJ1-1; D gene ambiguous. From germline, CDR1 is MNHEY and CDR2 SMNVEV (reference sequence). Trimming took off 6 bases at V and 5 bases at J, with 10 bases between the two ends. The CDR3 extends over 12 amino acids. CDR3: CASSDRGTEAFF. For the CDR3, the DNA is TGTGCCAGCAGCGATCGGGGAACTGAAGCTTTCTTT.

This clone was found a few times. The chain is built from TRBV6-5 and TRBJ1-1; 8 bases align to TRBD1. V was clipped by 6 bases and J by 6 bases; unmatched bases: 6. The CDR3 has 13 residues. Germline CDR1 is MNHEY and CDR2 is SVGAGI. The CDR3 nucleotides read TGTGCCAGCAGGAACTCAGGGGGCTCTGAAGCTTTCTTT. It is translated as CASRNSGGSEAFF.

The DNA of the CDR3 is TGTGCCAGCTCAACCCGGTCCTCTGGAAACACCATATATTTT. Protein: CASSTRSSGNTIYF. The chain couples TRBV18 to TRBJ1-3; D is undetermined. The length of the CDR3 is 14 residues. V was cut by 5 bases and J by 0 bases, with 8 bases left in between. The V gene's germline CDR1 is KGHSH and CDR2 LQKENI.

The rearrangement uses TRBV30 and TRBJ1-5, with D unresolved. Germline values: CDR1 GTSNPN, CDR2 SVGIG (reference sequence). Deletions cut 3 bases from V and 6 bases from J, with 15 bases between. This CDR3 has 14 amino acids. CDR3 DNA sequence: TGTGCCTGGAGCCACTTCGGTAGGAGTCAGCCCCAGCATTTT. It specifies CAWSHFGRSQPQHF.

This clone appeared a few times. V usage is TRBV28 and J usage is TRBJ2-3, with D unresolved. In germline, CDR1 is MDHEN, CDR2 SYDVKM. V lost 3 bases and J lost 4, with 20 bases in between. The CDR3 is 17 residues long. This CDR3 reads CASSFPFHGANPDTQYF. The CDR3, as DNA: TGTGCCAGCAGTTTCCCATTCCATGGAGCCAACCCAGATACGCAGTATTTT.

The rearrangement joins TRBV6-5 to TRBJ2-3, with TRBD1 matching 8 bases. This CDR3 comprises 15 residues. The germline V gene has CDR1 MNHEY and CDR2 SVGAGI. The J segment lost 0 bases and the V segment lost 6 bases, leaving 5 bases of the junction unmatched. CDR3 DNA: TGTGCCAGCAGAGACAGGGGTCGAAGCACAGATACGCAGTATTTT. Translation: CASRDRGRSTDTQYF.

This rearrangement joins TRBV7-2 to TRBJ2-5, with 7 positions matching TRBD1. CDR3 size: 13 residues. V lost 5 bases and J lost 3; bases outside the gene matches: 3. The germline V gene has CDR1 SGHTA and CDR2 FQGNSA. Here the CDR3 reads CASSLDREETQYF. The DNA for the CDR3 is TGTGCCAGCAGCCTCGACAGGGAAGAGACCCAGTACTTC.

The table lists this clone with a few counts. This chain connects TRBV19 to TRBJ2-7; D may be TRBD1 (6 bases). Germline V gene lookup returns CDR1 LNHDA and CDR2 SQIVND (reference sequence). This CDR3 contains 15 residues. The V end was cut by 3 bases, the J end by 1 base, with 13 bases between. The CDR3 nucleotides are TGTGCCAGTAGTATTTTCTGGGGGCCTTCCTACGAGCAGTACTTC. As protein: CASSIFWGPSYEQYF. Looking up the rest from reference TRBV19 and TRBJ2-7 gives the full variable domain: DGGITQSPKYLFRKEGQNVTLSCEQNLNHDAMYWYRQDPGQGLRLIYYSQIVNDFQKGDIAEGYSVSREKKESFPLTVTSAQKNPTAFYLCASSIFWGPSYEQYFGPGTRLTVT.

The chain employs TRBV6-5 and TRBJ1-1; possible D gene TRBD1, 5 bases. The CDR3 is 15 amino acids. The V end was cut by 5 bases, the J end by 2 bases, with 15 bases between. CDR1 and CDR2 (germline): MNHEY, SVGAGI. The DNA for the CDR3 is TGTGCCAGCAGTCGACTCACAGGAGTTAACACTGAAGCTTTCTTT. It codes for CASSRLTGVNTEAFF.

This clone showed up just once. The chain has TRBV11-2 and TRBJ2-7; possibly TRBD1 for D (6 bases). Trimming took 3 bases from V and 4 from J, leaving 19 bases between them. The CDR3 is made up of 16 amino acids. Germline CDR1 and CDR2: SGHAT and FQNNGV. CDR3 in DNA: TGTGCCAGCAGCTTCGCCTTGATGGGGGCCGTATACGAGCAGTACTTC. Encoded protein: CASSFALMGAVYEQYF.

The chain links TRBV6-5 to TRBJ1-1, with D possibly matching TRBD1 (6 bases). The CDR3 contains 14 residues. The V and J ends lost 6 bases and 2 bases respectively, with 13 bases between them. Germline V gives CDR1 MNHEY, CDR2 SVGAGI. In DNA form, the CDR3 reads TGTGCCAGCAGGCCCACAGGGCTAAACACTGAAGCTTTCTTT. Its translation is CASRPTGLNTEAFF.

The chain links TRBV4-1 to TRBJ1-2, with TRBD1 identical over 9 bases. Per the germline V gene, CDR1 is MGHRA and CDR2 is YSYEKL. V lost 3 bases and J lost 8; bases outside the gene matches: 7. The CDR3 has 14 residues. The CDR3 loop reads CASSQRTGVLGYTF. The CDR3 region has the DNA TGCGCCAGCAGCCAGAGGACAGGGGTTTTGGGCTACACCTTC.

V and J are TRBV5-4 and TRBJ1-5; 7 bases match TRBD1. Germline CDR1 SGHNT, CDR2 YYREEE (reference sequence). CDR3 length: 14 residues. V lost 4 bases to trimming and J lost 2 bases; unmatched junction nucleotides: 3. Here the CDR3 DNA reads TGTGCCAGCAGCGTGGACAGGCGCAATCAGCCCCAGCATTTT. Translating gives CASSVDRRNQPQHF.

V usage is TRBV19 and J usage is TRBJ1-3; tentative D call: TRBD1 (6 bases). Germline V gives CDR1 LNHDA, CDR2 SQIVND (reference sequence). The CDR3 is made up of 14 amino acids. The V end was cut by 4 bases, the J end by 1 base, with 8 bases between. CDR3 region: CASSRGLSGNTIYF. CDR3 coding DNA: TGTGCCAGTAGTAGGGGGCTATCTGGAAACACCATATATTTT.

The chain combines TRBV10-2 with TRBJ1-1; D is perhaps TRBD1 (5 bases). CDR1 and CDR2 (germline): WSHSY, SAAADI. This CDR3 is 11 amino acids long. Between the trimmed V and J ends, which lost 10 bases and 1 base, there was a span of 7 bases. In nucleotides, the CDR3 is TGCGCCACTACAGGGAACACTGAAGCTTTCTTT. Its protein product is CATTGNTEAFF.